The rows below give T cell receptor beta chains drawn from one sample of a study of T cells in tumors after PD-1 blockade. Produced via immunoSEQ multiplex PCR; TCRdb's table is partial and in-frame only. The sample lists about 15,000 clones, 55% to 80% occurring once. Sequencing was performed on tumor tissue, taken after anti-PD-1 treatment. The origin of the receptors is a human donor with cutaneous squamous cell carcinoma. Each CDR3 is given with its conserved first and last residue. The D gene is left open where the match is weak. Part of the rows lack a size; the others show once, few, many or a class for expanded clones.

cdr3_aa: CASSVGDRALDTQYF
cdr3_nt: TGTGCCAGCAGCGTAGGAGACAGGGCTTTGGATACGCAGTATTTT
d_call: TRBD1
clone_size: NA
j_call: TRBJ2-3
v_call: TRBV9

cdr3_aa: CASSLWGLAGDTNTGELFF
cdr3_nt: TGCGCCAGCAGCTTGTGGGGGCTAGCGGGGGACACGAACACCGGGGAGCTGTTTTTT
d_call: TRBD2
clone_size: once
j_call: TRBJ2-2
v_call: TRBV5-1

cdr3_aa: CASSLVGGLAEANTGELFF
cdr3_nt: TGCGCCAGCAGCTTGGTAGGCGGCCTAGCGGAAGCGAACACCGGGGAGCTGTTTTTT
d_call: TRBD2
clone_size: once
j_call: TRBJ2-2
v_call: TRBV5-1

cdr3_aa: CASSLGAPSGSSYEQYF
cdr3_nt: TGTGCCAGCAGCTTAGGGGCCCCTAGCGGGAGCTCCTACGAGCAGTACTTC
d_call: TRBD2
clone_size: NA
j_call: TRBJ2-7
v_call: TRBV7-6

cdr3_aa: CASSQDRALNYGYTF
cdr3_nt: TGTGCCAGCAGCCAAGACAGGGCTCTTAACTATGGCTACACCTTC
d_call: NA
clone_size: NA
j_call: TRBJ1-2
v_call: TRBV4-2

cdr3_aa: CASSPHQTSGHSYEQYF
cdr3_nt: TGTGCCAGCAGCCCTCACCAGACTAGCGGGCACTCCTACGAGCAGTACTTC
d_call: TRBD2
clone_size: NA
j_call: TRBJ2-7
v_call: TRBV9

cdr3_aa: CASSQVSVQFLDYGYTF
cdr3_nt: TGCGCCAGCAGCCAAGTCAGTGTGCAGTTTCTCGACTATGGCTACACCTTC
d_call: NA
clone_size: once
j_call: TRBJ1-2
v_call: TRBV4-1

cdr3_aa: CASGTPSGAYNEQFF
cdr3_nt: TGTGCTAGTGGTACCCCCTCAGGTGCTTACAATGAGCAGTTCTTC
d_call: NA
clone_size: NA
j_call: TRBJ2-1
v_call: TRBV12-5

cdr3_aa: CAWSVDANQPQHF
cdr3_nt: TGTGCCTGGAGTGTGGACGCCAATCAGCCCCAGCATTTT
d_call: NA
clone_size: medium-sized
j_call: TRBJ1-5
v_call: TRBV30

cdr3_aa: CSVDVGGMTYEQYF
cdr3_nt: TGCAGCGTTGACGTAGGGGGAATGACCTACGAGCAGTACTTC
d_call: NA
clone_size: NA
j_call: TRBJ2-7
v_call: TRBV29-1

cdr3_aa: CASSSLSGGINGELFF
cdr3_nt: TGTGCCAGCAGTTCTCTTAGCGGGGGAATTAACGGGGAGCTGTTTTTT
d_call: TRBD2
clone_size: few
j_call: TRBJ2-2
v_call: TRBV6-5

cdr3_aa: CASSYRRDGHQPQHF
cdr3_nt: TGTGCCAGCAGTTACCGCAGGGATGGACATCAGCCCCAGCATTTT
d_call: NA
clone_size: NA
j_call: TRBJ1-5
v_call: TRBV6-5

cdr3_aa: CASSFKGADTQYF
cdr3_nt: TGTGCCAGCAGTTTCAAGGGGGCAGATACGCAGTATTTT
d_call: NA
clone_size: few
j_call: TRBJ2-3
v_call: TRBV12-3/TRBV12-4

cdr3_aa: CASSLVAGVWYNEQFF
cdr3_nt: TGTGCCAGCAGCTTGGTTGCGGGGGTCTGGTACAATGAGCAGTTCTTC
d_call: TRBD2
clone_size: NA
j_call: TRBJ2-1
v_call: TRBV5-6

cdr3_aa: CASSLDSNYGYTF
cdr3_nt: TGTGCCAGCAGCTTAGATTCGAACTATGGCTACACCTTC
d_call: NA
clone_size: NA
j_call: TRBJ1-2
v_call: TRBV7-2

cdr3_aa: CASSLDGGVSNEQYF
cdr3_nt: TGTGCCAGCAGCTTAGACGGGGGGGTTTCCAACGAGCAGTACTTC
d_call: TRBD2
clone_size: medium-sized
j_call: TRBJ2-7
v_call: TRBV7-3

cdr3_aa: CASSQGQFLAGGTDTQYF
cdr3_nt: TGTGCCAGCAGCCAGGGACAGTTTCTAGCGGGAGGCACAGATACGCAGTATTTT
d_call: TRBD2
clone_size: once
j_call: TRBJ2-3
v_call: TRBV3-1/TRBV3-2

cdr3_aa: CASSLGQGLNTIYF
cdr3_nt: TGTGCCAGCAGCTTAGGTCAGGGACTTAACACCATATATTTT
d_call: NA
clone_size: NA
j_call: TRBJ1-3
v_call: TRBV7-8

cdr3_aa: CASSDGPDSPGGYTF
cdr3_nt: TGTGCCAGCAGTGACGGCCCGGACTCACCCGGGGGCTACACCTTC
d_call: NA
clone_size: NA
j_call: TRBJ1-2
v_call: TRBV6-4

cdr3_aa: CASSVYPTSTDTQYF
cdr3_nt: TGTGCCAGCAGTGTTTATCCCACTAGCACAGATACGCAGTATTTT
d_call: NA
clone_size: NA
j_call: TRBJ2-3
v_call: TRBV2

cdr3_aa: CASSPRTSGGTDTQYF
cdr3_nt: TGTGCCAGCTCACCACGGACTAGCGGAGGCACAGATACGCAGTATTTT
d_call: TRBD2
clone_size: once
j_call: TRBJ2-3
v_call: TRBV18

cdr3_aa: CAISGRVVAGGQNEQYF
cdr3_nt: TGTGCCATCAGTGGGAGGGTGGTAGCGGGAGGGCAGAACGAGCAGTACTTC
d_call: TRBD2
clone_size: NA
j_call: TRBJ2-7
v_call: TRBV10-3

cdr3_aa: CASSWTGTGNTIYF
cdr3_nt: TGTGCCAGCAGCTGGACAGGTACTGGAAACACCATATATTTT
d_call: TRBD1
clone_size: few
j_call: TRBJ1-3
v_call: TRBV28

cdr3_aa: CASSIGSWRAGSDTEAFF
cdr3_nt: TGTGCCAGTAGTATAGGGTCTTGGAGGGCGGGGTCGGACACTGAAGCTTTCTTT
d_call: NA
clone_size: once
j_call: TRBJ1-1
v_call: TRBV19

cdr3_aa: CASSDVYRTTYGYTF
cdr3_nt: TGTGCCAGCAGTGACGTTTACAGGACAACATATGGCTACACCTTC
d_call: NA
clone_size: NA
j_call: TRBJ1-2
v_call: TRBV6-4

cdr3_aa: CASSSDGFPDTQYF
cdr3_nt: TGTGCCAGCAGCTCGGACGGGTTTCCAGATACGCAGTATTTT
d_call: NA
clone_size: NA
j_call: TRBJ2-3
v_call: TRBV7-9

cdr3_aa: CSASTAAGKAQETQYF
cdr3_nt: TGCAGTGCTAGTACTGCGGCAGGGAAGGCCCAAGAGACCCAGTACTTC
d_call: NA
clone_size: NA
j_call: TRBJ2-5
v_call: TRBV20-1

cdr3_aa: CASSHASHRAGELFF
cdr3_nt: TGTGCCAGCAGCCACGCTAGTCATCGGGCCGGGGAGCTGTTTTTT
d_call: NA
clone_size: NA
j_call: TRBJ2-2
v_call: TRBV3-1/TRBV3-2

cdr3_aa: CASGGPERALQETQYF
cdr3_nt: TGTGCCAGTGGGGGCCCCGAGCGGGCCCTCCAAGAGACCCAGTACTTC
d_call: NA
clone_size: once
j_call: TRBJ2-5
v_call: TRBV7-2

cdr3_aa: CASIGTVNYGYTF
cdr3_nt: TGTGCCAGCATCGGGACCGTTAACTATGGCTACACCTTC
d_call: NA
clone_size: few
j_call: TRBJ1-2
v_call: TRBV2

cdr3_aa: CASSAPGTSGSTGANVLTF
cdr3_nt: TGTGCCAGCAGCGCCCCCGGGACTAGCGGGAGTACTGGGGCCAACGTCCTGACTTTC
d_call: TRBD2
clone_size: NA
j_call: TRBJ2-6
v_call: TRBV9

cdr3_aa: CASSLTGRNTEAFF
cdr3_nt: TGTGCCAGCAGCTTAACAGGGAGGAACACTGAAGCTTTCTTT
d_call: NA
clone_size: NA
j_call: TRBJ1-1
v_call: TRBV7-3

cdr3_aa: CACTGSSTDTQYF
cdr3_nt: TGTGCCTGTACAGGATCTAGCACAGATACGCAGTATTTT
d_call: NA
clone_size: NA
j_call: TRBJ2-3
v_call: TRBV30

cdr3_aa: CASSQDLERETQYF
cdr3_nt: TGTGCCAGCAGCCAAGACCTAGAGAGGGAGACCCAGTACTTC
d_call: NA
clone_size: NA
j_call: TRBJ2-5
v_call: TRBV3-1/TRBV3-2

cdr3_aa: CASSLGVGDEQFF
cdr3_nt: TGTGCCAGCAGCCTGGGGGTGGGGGATGAGCAGTTCTTC
d_call: NA
clone_size: medium-sized
j_call: TRBJ2-1
v_call: TRBV3-1/TRBV3-2

cdr3_aa: CASSPEVAYEQYF
cdr3_nt: TGCGCCAGCAGCCCCGAGGTCGCCTACGAGCAGTACTTC
d_call: NA
clone_size: few
j_call: TRBJ2-7
v_call: TRBV5-1

cdr3_aa: CSADRVETEAFF
cdr3_nt: TGCAGCGCAGACAGGGTGGAAACTGAAGCTTTCTTT
d_call: TRBD1
clone_size: medium-sized
j_call: TRBJ1-1
v_call: TRBV29-1

cdr3_aa: CASSLGGASGQPQHF
cdr3_nt: TGTGCCAGCAGCTTAGGCGGGGCCTCGGGTCAGCCCCAGCATTTT
d_call: NA
clone_size: NA
j_call: TRBJ1-5
v_call: TRBV11-3

cdr3_aa: CASSRDRGGTEAFF
cdr3_nt: TGTGCCAGCAGCCGGGACAGGGGTGGGACTGAAGCTTTCTTT
d_call: TRBD1
clone_size: few
j_call: TRBJ1-1
v_call: TRBV7-2

cdr3_aa: CASSYPGLAGSYEQYF
cdr3_nt: TGTGCCAGCAGTTACCCCGGACTAGCGGGTTCCTACGAGCAGTACTTC
d_call: TRBD2
clone_size: few
j_call: TRBJ2-7
v_call: TRBV6-6